This T cell receptor (beta chain) was sequenced during a study of T-cell memory formation after mild COVID-19. TCR alpha and TCR beta cDNA libraries carrying sample barcodes and UMIs came from 5'RACE with constant-segment primers. TCRdb called the 5' RACE reads again in MiXCR, with one record for every CDR3 protein. The sample consists of about 90,000 distinct CDR3 sequences, around 15% of them appearing once. Germline assignment: CDR1 KGHDR and CDR2 SFDVKD. V was trimmed by 2 bases and J by 3 bases, leaving 10 bases between them. This CDR3 contains 14 residues. The TCR sequence derives from a man aged 18 to 29 who had mild COVID-19 (a few samples of this study predate the infection). Cell type and time point are not known. Input material: PBMCs or a T cell subset sorted from them (not recorded which). The chain combines TRBV24-1 with TRBJ2-7; D uncertain. The CDR3 region has the DNA TGTGCCACCAGTGATTGGGGAACGGTCTACGAGCAGTACTTC. It encodes CATSDWGTVYEQYF.